This T cell receptor beta chain stems from a study of regulatory T cells in long-lasting Graves disease. Study-level information: Under 3 months of antithyroid drugs had been taken by newly diagnosed Graves' patients.

Assembly of TCR beta libraries relied on iRepertoire HTBI primers together with Arm-PCR of CDR3 regions. TCRdb reanalysed the multiplex PCR reads using MiXCR and keeps one entry per CDR3 protein. The repertoire has hundreds of thousands of distinct CDR3 sequences, roughly a sixth of them found once; the top ten carry roughly 20%. As to time point: newly diagnosed GD, antithyroid drugs for less than 3 months. PBMC RNA served as the TCR library source. Patients hailed from an endocrinology department in Xi'an, China. Overall study findings and caveats: Persistent patients shared more public clonotypes (roughly 2,500) than new patients (approximately 1,000). TCR diversity was lower in persistent than newly diagnosed Graves' disease.

This CDR3 spans 15 amino acids. Germline V CDR1 and CDR2: MNHNS, SASEGT. The V end was cut by 6 bases, the J end by 4 bases, with 18 bases between. This clonotype appeared many times. As yet, its antigen is unknown. The receptor comes from a female donor with Graves disease. The specimen was peripheral blood mononuclear cells (PBMCs), collected at new diagnosis, from a patient treated with antithyroid drugs. The chain couples TRBV6-1 to TRBJ2-5; no clear D gene. This CDR3 is CASSLMTARVETQYF. The CDR3 region has the DNA TGTGCCAGCAGCCTAATGACTGCTCGTGTAGAGACCCAGTACTTC.